The next 23 T cell receptor beta chains were all read from a single sample in a study of T cells after yellow fever vaccination. TCRdb analysed the 5' RACE reads with MiXCR anew, one entry per CDR3 protein. This sample has 46,000 or so distinct CDR3 sequences; more than 6% occur once, and the top ten carry 10%. The material sequenced was PBMCs, either bulk or a sorted T-cell subset (CD4+, CD8+, memory, or dextramer-sorted; not recorded which), taken 45 days after the yellow fever booster vaccination. Every receptor here comes from a man aged 25-45 years who received the YFV17D yellow fever vaccine.

This clonotype was detected ten times or more. The CDR3 DNA sequence: TGTGCCAGCAGCTTGACTAGCGGCTCGGAGCTTGATGAGCAGTTCTTC. Its protein product is CASSLTSGSELDEQFF. V is TRBV5-4 and J is TRBJ2-1; 8 bases map to TRBD2. The V gene end was trimmed by 1 base and the J gene end by 8 bases; junction bases not matched to a gene: 11. Germline loops: CDR1 SGHNT, CDR2 YYREEE (reference sequence). CDR3 length: 16 amino acids.

This clonotype appeared many times. This chain connects TRBV6-1 to TRBJ2-5, with D unresolved. Trimming removed 6 bases at V and 3 bases at J, with 14 bases between. This CDR3 contains 14 residues. Germline-derived CDR1 and CDR2 are MNHNS and SASEGT. The CDR3 reads CASSRYLFEETQYF. In DNA, the CDR3 is TGTGCCAGCAGCCGCTACCTCTTTGAAGAGACCCAGTACTTC.

This clonotype came up many times. This chain joins TRBV27 and TRBJ2-7; 12 bases match TRBD2. The V and J ends lost 6 bases and 2 bases, in that order; junction bases with no gene match: 5. The CDR3 sequence is 15 residues long. Germline V gene lookup returns CDR1 MNHEY and CDR2 SMNVEV (reference sequence). The DNA for the CDR3 is TGTGCCAGCAGACCCCTAGCGGGAGGGCCCTACGAGCAGTACTTC. This gives the protein CASRPLAGGPYEQYF.

This clonotype was seen at least ten times. V gene TRBV7-8 combines with J gene TRBJ2-3; D possibly corresponds to TRBD2 (6 bases). With 5 bases removed from V and 0 bases from J, the gap between germline ends came to 18 bases. Germline V gene sequence: CDR1 SGHVS, CDR2 FQNEAQ. The CDR3 has 17 residues. CDR3 amino acids: CASSPYRLGSSTDTQYF. The CDR3 bases are TGTGCCAGCAGCCCGTATAGACTAGGTTCTAGCACAGATACGCAGTATTTT.

This clonotype was observed a single time. This may be a read error: a much more frequent sequence differs by one nucleotide. V is TRBV28 and J is TRBJ2-5; D remains unclear. This CDR3 has 13 amino acids. Germline V gives CDR1 MDHEN, CDR2 SYDVKM. Here the CDR3 reads CACSLRKLETQYF. In DNA form, the CDR3 reads TGTGCCTGCAGTTTAAGAAAGTTGGAGACCCAGTACTTC.

This clonotype was seen ten or more times. This chain joins TRBV4-3 and TRBJ2-3, with 7 bases fitting TRBD1. CDR3 size: 15 residues. Trimming took 6 bases from V and 2 from J; bases not matched to a gene: 8. Looked up from germline, CDR1 is LGHNA and CDR2 is YSLEER. CDR3 DNA: TGCGCCAGCAGACTATCCGGACAGGACACAGATACGCAGTATTTT. This sequence encodes CASRLSGQDTDTQYF.

In its sample, this clonotype was seen many times. This chain joins TRBV7-9 and TRBJ2-5; 7 bases fit TRBD1. CDR3 size: 15 residues. Trimming took 5 bases from V and 4 from J; bases not matched to a gene: 10. Germline loops: CDR1 SEHNR, CDR2 FQNEAQ (reference sequence). CDR3 sequence reads: CASSITTGKGETQYF. CDR3 nucleotides: TGTGCCAGCAGCATAACGACAGGGAAGGGAGAGACCCAGTACTTC.

This clonotype was recorded many times. The V call is TRBV21-1, the J call TRBJ2-3; TRBD2 is taken as the D call from the table, unchecked against the DNA. TRBV21-1 constitutes a pseudogene. The CDR3 length is 13 residues. The CDR3 region has the DNA TGTGCCAGCAATATAGCGGACACAGATACGCAGTATTTT. Translation: CASNIADTDTQYF.

This clonotype was counted at least ten times. CDR3 amino acids: CSAYLAGAQETQYF. The DNA of the CDR3 is TGCAGTGCGTACCTAGCGGGAGCCCAAGAGACCCAGTACTTC. The chain links TRBV20-1 to TRBJ2-5, with 10 bases identical to TRBD2. Germline CDR1 DFQATT, CDR2 SNEGSKA (reference sequence). Unmatched junction bases numbered 5, after V lost 6 bases and J lost 1 base. The CDR3 loop spans 14 amino acids.

This clonotype has a count of ten or more. The chain is built from TRBV12-3 or TRBV12-4 and TRBJ2-5; D possibly matches TRBD1 or TRBD2 (5 bases each). The CDR3 is made up of 13 amino acids. V lost 3 bases and J lost 5, with 10 bases in between. CDR3: CASSFGDGETQYF. The CDR3 nucleotides read TGTGCCAGCAGTTTTGGGGACGGGGAGACCCAGTACTTC.

This clonotype was seen repeatedly, ten times or more. The V gene is TRBV5-1, the J gene TRBJ1-5, with D possibly matching TRBD1 (5 bases). Germline CDR1 SGHRS, CDR2 YFSETQ. The CDR3 spans 14 residues. V was clipped by 4 bases and J by 6 bases, with 14 bases between them. CDR3 region: CASSPRGDGQPQHF. CDR3 DNA sequence: TGCGCCAGCAGCCCCCGAGGGGATGGTCAGCCCCAGCATTTT.

This clonotype was picked up many times. V gene TRBV5-1 combines with J gene TRBJ1-1; 12 nucleotides line up with TRBD1. Germline assignment: CDR1 SGHRS and CDR2 YFSETQ. Losses at the gene ends were 4 bases for V and 6 bases for J; bases not matched to a gene: 10. CDR3 length equals 16 residues. The CDR3 DNA reads TGCGCCAGCAGCGCGGGACAGGGGGCCCGGGGGTCTGAAGCTTTCTTT. Translated: CASSAGQGARGSEAFF.

The chain combines TRBV20-1 with TRBJ2-3, with unresolved D. V was cut by 1 base and J by 2 bases, with 7 bases left in between. CDR3 length: 13 amino acids. Germline CDR1 DFQATT, CDR2 SNEGSKA (reference sequence). The CDR3 sequence: CSARGGHTDTQYF. The CDR3 bases are TGCAGTGCTAGAGGGGGTCACACAGATACGCAGTATTTT.

This clonotype was seen repeatedly, ten times or more. V usage is TRBV7-2 and J usage is TRBJ1-1, with 11 bases lining up with TRBD1. Trimming removed 8 bases from V and 3 bases from J; junction bases left unmatched: 2. From germline, CDR1 is SGHTA and CDR2 FQGNSA. This CDR3 spans 13 amino acids. The CDR3 DNA is TGTGCCAGCGGGACAGGGGGTTACACTGAAGCTTTCTTT. It yields the protein CASGTGGYTEAFF.

In its sample, this clonotype was seen many times. The genes are TRBV10-1 and TRBJ2-3; possibly TRBD2 for D (5 bases). V lost 0 bases and J 6 bases, leaving 19 bases between the germline ends. CDR3 length: 17 residues. Germline-derived CDR1 and CDR2 are WNHNN and SYGVQD (reference sequence). The CDR3 DNA reads as TGCGCCAGCAGTGAGTCCGCTCTCTCTAGCATGCCGGATACGCAGTATTTT. Amino acids: CASSESALSSMPDTQYF.

At least ten counts were recorded for this clonotype. The rearrangement uses TRBV5-1 and TRBJ2-7; TRBD2 matches 8 bases. CDR3 length: 15 residues. The V gene's germline CDR1 is SGHRS and CDR2 YFSETQ. J gave up 0 bases and V 0 bases, and 2 bases lay outside the gene matches. The CDR3 reads CASSLGGRTSYEQYF. The CDR3 bases are TGCGCCAGCAGCTTGGGCGGGAGGACCTCCTACGAGCAGTACTTC.

This chain uses TRBV11-2 with TRBJ2-7, with D possibly TRBD2 on 5 matching bases. The V end was cut by 3 bases, the J end by 4 bases, with 10 bases between. In germline, CDR1 is SGHAT, CDR2 FQNNGV. The CDR3 covers 13 residues. The CDR3 region has the DNA TGTGCCAGCAGCTTGCGCAGACTATACGAGCAGTACTTC. Amino acids: CASSLRRLYEQYF.

V and J are TRBV5-1 and TRBJ1-4; TRBD1 agrees at 9 bases. CDR3 length: 13 residues. Looked up from germline, CDR1 is SGHRS and CDR2 is YFSETQ. Trimming removed 4 bases from V and 10 bases from J; junction bases left unmatched: 5. The CDR3 region has the DNA TGCGCCAGCAGCCCGGAACAGGGGGCAAAACTGTTTTTT. Translation: CASSPEQGAKLFF.

This clonotype was recorded at least ten times. The CDR3 region is CASSQDLAGEKSEQFF. As DNA, the CDR3 is TGCGCCAGCAGCCAAGATTTGGCGGGAGAGAAGAGTGAGCAGTTCTTC. The chain is built from TRBV4-3 and TRBJ2-1; 7 bases match TRBD2. Germline-derived CDR1 and CDR2 are LGHNA and YSLEER. CDR3 size: 16 residues. The V segment lost 0 bases and the J segment 9 bases; nucleotides outside the gene matches: 11.

Concerning this clonotype: With a much larger clone just one base away, this may be a read error. The V gene is TRBV6-1, the J gene TRBJ2-3; 9 bases are a match to TRBD2. This CDR3 contains 17 residues. CDR1 MNHNS and CDR2 SASEGT come from the germline V gene. As DNA, the CDR3 is TGTGTCAGCAGCCAACCGACTAGCGGCAGAACGGCAGATACGCAGTATTTT. The encoded protein is CVSSQPTSGRTADTQYF.

This clonotype has ten or more counts. The V call is TRBV5-5, the J call TRBJ2-1; 8 positions match TRBD1. V shed 3 bases and J 9 bases; nucleotides not matched to a gene: 8. Germline V gene sequence: CDR1 SGHKS, CDR2 YYEKEE (reference sequence). CDR3 length: 14 residues. The CDR3, as DNA: TGTGCCAGCAGCTGGGGGACAGGCGGGCTTGAGCAGTTCTTC. Amino acids: CASSWGTGGLEQFF.

This clonotype was observed at least ten times. The chain joins TRBV7-9 to TRBJ1-2, with D perhaps matching TRBD1 (6 bases). V lost 5 bases and J 5 bases, leaving 9 bases between the germline ends. The length of the CDR3 is 12 residues. Germline V gives CDR1 SEHNR, CDR2 FQNEAQ (reference sequence). The CDR3 DNA reads TGTGCCAGCAGCCAGGGGACATATGGCTACACCTTC. It is translated as CASSQGTYGYTF.

This sequence joins TRBV6-5 and TRBJ2-2; 10 nucleotides match TRBD1. Germline loops: CDR1 MNHEY, CDR2 SVGAGI. The trim removed 0 bases at V and 5 bases at J, leaving 3 bases unmatched. This CDR3 spans 16 amino acids. The CDR3 region has the DNA TGTGCCAGCAGTTACTCCCCGGGACAGGGGACCGGGGAGCTGTTTTTT. Translation gives CASSYSPGQGTGELFF.